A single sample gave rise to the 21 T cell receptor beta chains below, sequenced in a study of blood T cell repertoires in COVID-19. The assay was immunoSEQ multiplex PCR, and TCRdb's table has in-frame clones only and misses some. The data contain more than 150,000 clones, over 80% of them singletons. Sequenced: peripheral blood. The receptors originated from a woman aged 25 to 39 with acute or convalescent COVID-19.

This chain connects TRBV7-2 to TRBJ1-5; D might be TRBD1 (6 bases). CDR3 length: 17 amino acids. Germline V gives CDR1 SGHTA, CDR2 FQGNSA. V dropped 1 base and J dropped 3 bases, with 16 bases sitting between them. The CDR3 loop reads CASSLGRGGQLNQPQHF. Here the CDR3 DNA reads TGTGCCAGCAGCTTAGGGAGAGGAGGACAGCTCAATCAGCCCCAGCATTTT.

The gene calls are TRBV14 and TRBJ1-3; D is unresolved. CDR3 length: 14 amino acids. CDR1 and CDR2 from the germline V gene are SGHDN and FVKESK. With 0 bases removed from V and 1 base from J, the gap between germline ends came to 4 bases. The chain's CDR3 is CASSQDRSGNTIYF. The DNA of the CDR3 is TGTGCCAGCAGCCAAGACAGATCTGGAAACACCATATATTTT.

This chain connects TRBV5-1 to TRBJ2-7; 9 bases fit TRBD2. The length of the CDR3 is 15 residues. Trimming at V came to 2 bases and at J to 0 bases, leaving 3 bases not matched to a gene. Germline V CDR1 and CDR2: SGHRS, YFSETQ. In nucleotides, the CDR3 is TGCGCCAGCAGCTTAGCGGGAGGAGTCTCCTACGAGCAGTACTTC. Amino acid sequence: CASSLAGGVSYEQYF.

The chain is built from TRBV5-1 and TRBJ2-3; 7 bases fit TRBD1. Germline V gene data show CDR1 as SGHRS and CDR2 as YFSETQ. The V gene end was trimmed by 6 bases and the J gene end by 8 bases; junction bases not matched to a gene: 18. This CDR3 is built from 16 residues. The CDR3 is CASTDAGGFSRGTQYF. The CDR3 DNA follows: TGCGCCAGCACTGACGCAGGGGGTTTTTCCCGGGGTACGCAGTATTTT.

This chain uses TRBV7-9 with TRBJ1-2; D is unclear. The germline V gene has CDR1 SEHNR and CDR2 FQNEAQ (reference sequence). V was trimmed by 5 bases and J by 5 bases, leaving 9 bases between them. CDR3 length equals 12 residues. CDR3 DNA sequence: TGTGCCAGCAGCCCCATAGCGTATGGCTACACCTTC. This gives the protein CASSPIAYGYTF.

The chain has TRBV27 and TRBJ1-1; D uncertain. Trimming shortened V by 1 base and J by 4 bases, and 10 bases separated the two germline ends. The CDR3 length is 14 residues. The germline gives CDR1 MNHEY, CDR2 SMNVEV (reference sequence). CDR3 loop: CASSLLDLGTEAFF. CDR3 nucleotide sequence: TGTGCCAGCAGTTTATTAGACTTGGGCACTGAAGCTTTCTTT.

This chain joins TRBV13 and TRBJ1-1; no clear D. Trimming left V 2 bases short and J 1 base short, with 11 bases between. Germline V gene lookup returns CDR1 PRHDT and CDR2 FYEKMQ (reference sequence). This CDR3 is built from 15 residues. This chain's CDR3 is CASSLKRRSNTEAFF. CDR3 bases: TGTGCCAGCAGCTTAAAGAGGAGGTCGAACACTGAAGCTTTCTTT.

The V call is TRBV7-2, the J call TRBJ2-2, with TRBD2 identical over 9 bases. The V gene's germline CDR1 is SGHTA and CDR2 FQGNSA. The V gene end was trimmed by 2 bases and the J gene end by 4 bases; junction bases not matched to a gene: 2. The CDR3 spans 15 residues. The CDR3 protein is CASSLNSGGTGELFF. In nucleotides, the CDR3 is TGTGCCAGCAGCTTAAATAGCGGGGGCACCGGGGAGCTGTTTTTT.

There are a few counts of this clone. This chain's CDR3 is CASSRLVGGYNEQFF. The CDR3 nucleotides are TGTGCCAGCAGCCGACTAGTAGGAGGCTACAATGAGCAGTTCTTC. The chain is built from TRBV7-9 and TRBJ2-1; the D gene is possibly TRBD2 (6 bases). Germline assignment: CDR1 SEHNR and CDR2 FQNEAQ (reference sequence). The length of the CDR3 is 15 residues. Deletions cut 5 bases from V and 3 bases from J, with 14 bases between.

The CDR3: CAITKTSNTEAFF. The CDR3, as DNA: TGTGCCATCACCAAAACATCGAACACTGAAGCTTTCTTT. The chain recombines TRBV10-3 with TRBJ1-1; D gene ambiguous. Trimming took off 7 bases at V and 1 base at J, with 10 bases between the two ends. The CDR3 is made up of 13 amino acids. CDR1 ENHRY and CDR2 SYGVKD come from the germline V gene.

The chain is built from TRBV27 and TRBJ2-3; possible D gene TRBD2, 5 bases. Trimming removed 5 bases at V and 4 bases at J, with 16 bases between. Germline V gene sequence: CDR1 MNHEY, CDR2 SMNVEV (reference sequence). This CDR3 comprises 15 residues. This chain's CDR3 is CASSQVGVMADTQYF. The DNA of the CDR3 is TGTGCCAGCAGTCAAGTGGGAGTGATGGCAGATACGCAGTATTTT.

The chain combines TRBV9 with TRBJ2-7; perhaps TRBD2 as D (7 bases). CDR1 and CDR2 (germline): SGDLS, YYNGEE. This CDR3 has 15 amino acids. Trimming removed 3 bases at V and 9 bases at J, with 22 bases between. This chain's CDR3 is CASSEGGLAASSQYF. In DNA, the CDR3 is TGTGCCAGCAGCGAGGGGGGCCTAGCGGCCTCCTCGCAGTACTTC.

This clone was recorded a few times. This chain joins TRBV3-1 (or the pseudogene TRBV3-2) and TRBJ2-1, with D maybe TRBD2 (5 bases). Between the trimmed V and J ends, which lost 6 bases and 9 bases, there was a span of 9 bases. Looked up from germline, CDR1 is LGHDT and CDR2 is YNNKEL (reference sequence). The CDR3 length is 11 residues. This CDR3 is CASRRGGEQFF. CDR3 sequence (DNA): TGTGCCAGCAGAAGAGGAGGTGAGCAGTTCTTC.

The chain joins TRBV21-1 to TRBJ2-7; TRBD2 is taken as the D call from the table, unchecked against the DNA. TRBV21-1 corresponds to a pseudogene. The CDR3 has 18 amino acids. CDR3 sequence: CASSKGDKGSGHRYEQYF. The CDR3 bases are TGTGCCAGCAGCAAAGGGGATAAGGGTAGCGGCCACCGCTACGAGCAGTACTTC.

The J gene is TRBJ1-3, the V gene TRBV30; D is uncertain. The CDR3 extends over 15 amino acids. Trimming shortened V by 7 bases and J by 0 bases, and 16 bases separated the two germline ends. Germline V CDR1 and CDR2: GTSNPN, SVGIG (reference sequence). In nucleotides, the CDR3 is TGTGCCTCCATGGGCAGGTCCGACTCTGGAAACACCATATATTTT. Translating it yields CASMGRSDSGNTIYF.

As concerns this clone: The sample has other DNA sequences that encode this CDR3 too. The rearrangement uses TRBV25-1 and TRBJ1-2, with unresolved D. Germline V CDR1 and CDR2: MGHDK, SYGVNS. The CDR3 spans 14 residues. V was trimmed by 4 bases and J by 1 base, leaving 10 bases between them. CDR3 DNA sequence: TGTGCCAGCAGTGTCGCGACGGGTAACTATGGCTACACCTTC. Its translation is CASSVATGNYGYTF.

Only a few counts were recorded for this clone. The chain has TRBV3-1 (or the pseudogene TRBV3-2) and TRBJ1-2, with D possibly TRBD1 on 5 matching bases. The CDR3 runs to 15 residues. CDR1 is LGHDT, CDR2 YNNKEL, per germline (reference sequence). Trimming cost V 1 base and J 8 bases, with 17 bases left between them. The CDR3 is CASSQATDRLGGYTF. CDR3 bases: TGTGCCAGCAGCCAAGCGACAGATCGCCTAGGGGGCTACACCTTC.

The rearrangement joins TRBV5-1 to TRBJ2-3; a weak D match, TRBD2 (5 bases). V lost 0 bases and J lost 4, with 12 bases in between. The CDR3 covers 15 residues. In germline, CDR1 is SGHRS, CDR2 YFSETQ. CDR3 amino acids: CASSLAGVTSDTQYF. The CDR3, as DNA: TGCGCCAGCAGCTTGGCCGGGGTGACGTCAGATACGCAGTATTTT.

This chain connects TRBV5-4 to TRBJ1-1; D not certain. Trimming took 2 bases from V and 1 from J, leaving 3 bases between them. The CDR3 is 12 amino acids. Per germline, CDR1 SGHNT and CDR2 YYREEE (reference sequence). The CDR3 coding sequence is TGTGCCAGCAGCTTCGGGAACACTGAAGCTTTCTTT. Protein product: CASSFGNTEAFF.

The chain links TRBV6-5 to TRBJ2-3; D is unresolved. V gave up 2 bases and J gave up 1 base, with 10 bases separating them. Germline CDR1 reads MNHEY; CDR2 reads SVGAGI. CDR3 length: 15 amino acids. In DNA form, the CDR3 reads TGTGCCAGCAGTTACCACAACGTTGGCACAGATACGCAGTATTTT. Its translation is CASSYHNVGTDTQYF.

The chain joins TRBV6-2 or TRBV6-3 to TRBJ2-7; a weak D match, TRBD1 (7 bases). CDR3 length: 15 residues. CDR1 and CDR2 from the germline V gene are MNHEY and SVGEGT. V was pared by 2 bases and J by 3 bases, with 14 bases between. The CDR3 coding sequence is TGTGCCAGCAGTTACCGTTCAGGGGGGATCTACGAGCAGTACTTC. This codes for CASSYRSGGIYEQYF.